These 2 T cell receptor beta chains were sequenced from one sample in a study of blood T cell repertoires in COVID-19. Generated by immunoSEQ multiplex PCR, the TCRdb table keeps only in-frame clones and is missing some. The table shows some 240,000 clones, with 87% occurring only once. What was sequenced was peripheral blood. These receptors were obtained from a man aged 55-75 years who had recovered from COVID-19.

This rearrangement joins TRBV5-1 to TRBJ2-1; 8 bases map to TRBD1. The CDR3 is 13 residues long. The trim removed 4 bases at V and 6 bases at J, leaving 3 bases unmatched. Germline CDR1 reads SGHRS; CDR2 reads YFSETQ. The CDR3 protein is CASSPGTGNEQFF. The CDR3 DNA sequence: TGCGCCAGCAGCCCGGGGACAGGCAATGAGCAGTTCTTC.

This rearrangement joins TRBV4-1 to TRBJ2-1, with 8 bases lining up with TRBD2. CDR1 is MGHRA, CDR2 YSYEKL, per germline. This CDR3 has 20 amino acids. V gave up 4 bases and J gave up 0 bases; unmatched junction bases: 17. The CDR3 nucleotides read TGCGCCAGCAGCCCGGAGGGGGACCCCGGGAGGGGGAGCTCCTACAATGAGCAGTTCTTC. Its protein is CASSPEGDPGRGSSYNEQFF.